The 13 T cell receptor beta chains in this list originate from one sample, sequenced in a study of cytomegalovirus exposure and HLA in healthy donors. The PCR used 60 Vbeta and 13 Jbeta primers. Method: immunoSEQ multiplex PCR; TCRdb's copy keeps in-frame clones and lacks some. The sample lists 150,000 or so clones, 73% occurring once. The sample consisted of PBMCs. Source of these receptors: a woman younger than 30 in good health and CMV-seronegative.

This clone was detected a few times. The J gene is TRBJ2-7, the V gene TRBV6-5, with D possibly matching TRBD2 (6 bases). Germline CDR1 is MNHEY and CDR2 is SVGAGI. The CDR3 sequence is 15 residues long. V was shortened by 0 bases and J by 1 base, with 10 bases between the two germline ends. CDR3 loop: CASSYSTAGSYEQYF. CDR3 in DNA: TGTGCCAGCAGTTACTCGACGGCGGGATCCTACGAGCAGTACTTC.

CDR3 amino acids: CASSPGTGRGQPQHF. The CDR3 nucleotides read TGTGCCAGCAGCCCTGGGACAGGGAGGGGTCAGCCCCAGCATTTT. The chain carries TRBV9 and TRBJ1-5; 9 bases are shared with TRBD1. Trimming at V came to 4 bases and at J to 6 bases, leaving 8 bases not matched to a gene. The CDR3 consists of 15 residues. Germline lookup yields CDR1 SGDLS and CDR2 YYNGEE.

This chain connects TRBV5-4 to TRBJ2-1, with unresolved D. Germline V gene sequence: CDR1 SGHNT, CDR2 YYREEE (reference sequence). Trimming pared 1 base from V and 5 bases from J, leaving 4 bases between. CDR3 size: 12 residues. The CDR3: CASSLQDNEQFF. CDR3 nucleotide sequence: TGTGCCAGCAGCTTGCAGGACAATGAGCAGTTCTTC.

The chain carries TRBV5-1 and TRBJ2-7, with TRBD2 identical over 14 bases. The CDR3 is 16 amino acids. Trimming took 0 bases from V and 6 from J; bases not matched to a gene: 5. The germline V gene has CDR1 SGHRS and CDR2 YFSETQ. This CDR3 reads CASSLGLAGGQAEQYF. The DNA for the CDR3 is TGCGCCAGCAGCTTGGGACTAGCGGGGGGGCAGGCCGAGCAGTACTTC.

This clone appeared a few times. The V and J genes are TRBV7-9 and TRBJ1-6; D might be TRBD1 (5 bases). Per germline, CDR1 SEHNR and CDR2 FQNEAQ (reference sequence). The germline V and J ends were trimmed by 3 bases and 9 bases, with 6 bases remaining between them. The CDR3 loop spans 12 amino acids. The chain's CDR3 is CASSFQGSPLHF. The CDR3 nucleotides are TGTGCCAGCAGCTTCCAGGGTTCACCCCTCCACTTT.

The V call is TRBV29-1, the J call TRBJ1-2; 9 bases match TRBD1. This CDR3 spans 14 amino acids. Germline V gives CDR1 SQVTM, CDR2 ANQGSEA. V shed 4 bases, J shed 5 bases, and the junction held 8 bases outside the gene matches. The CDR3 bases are TGCAGCGTTGTCTGGGACAGGGCTTCTTATGGCTACACCTTC. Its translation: CSVVWDRASYGYTF.

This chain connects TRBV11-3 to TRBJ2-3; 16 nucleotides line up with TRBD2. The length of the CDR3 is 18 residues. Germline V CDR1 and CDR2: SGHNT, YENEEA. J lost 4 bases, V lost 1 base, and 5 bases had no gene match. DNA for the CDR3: TGTGCCAGCAGCTTAGTCCTGGGACTAGCGGGAGGGCCAGATACGCAGTATTTT. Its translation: CASSLVLGLAGGPDTQYF.

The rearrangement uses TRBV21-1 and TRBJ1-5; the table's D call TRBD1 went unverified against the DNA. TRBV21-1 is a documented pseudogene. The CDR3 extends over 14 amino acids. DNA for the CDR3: TGTGCCAGCATCCCTGATTCAGGGGAACAGCCCCAGCATTTT. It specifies CASIPDSGEQPQHF.

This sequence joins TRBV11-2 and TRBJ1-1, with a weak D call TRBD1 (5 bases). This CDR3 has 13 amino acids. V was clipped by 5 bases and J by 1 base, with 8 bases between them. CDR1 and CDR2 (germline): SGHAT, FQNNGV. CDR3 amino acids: CASSIDRNTEAFF. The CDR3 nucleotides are TGTGCCAGCAGCATCGACAGGAACACTGAAGCTTTCTTT.

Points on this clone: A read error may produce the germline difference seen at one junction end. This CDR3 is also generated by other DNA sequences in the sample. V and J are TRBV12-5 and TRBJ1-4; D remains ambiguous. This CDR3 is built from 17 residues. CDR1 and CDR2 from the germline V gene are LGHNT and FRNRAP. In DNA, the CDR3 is TGTGCCAGTGGTTTGTCCATGAACAGAAACTTCAATGAAAAACTGTTTTTT. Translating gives CASGLSMNRNFNEKLFF.

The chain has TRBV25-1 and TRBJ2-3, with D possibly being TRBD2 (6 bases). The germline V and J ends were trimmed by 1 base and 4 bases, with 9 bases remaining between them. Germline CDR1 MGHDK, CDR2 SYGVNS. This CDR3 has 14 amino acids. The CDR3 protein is CASSEFGRSDTQYF. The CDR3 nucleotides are TGTGCCAGCAGTGAATTTGGGAGGTCAGATACGCAGTATTTT.

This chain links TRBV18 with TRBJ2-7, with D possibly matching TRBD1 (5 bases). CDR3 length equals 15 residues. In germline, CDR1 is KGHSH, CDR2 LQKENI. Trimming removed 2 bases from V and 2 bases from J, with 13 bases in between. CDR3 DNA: TGTGCCAGCTCACCAGGGGCTGGGGCCCCCTACGAGCAGTACGTC. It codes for CASSPGAGAPYEQYV.

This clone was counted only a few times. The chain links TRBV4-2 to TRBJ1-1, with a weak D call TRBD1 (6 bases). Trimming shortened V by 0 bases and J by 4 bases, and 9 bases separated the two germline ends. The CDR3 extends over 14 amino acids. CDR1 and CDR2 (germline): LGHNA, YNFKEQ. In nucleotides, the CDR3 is TGTGCCAGCAGCCAAGATAAAGGGGGCACTGAAGCTTTCTTT. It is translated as CASSQDKGGTEAFF.